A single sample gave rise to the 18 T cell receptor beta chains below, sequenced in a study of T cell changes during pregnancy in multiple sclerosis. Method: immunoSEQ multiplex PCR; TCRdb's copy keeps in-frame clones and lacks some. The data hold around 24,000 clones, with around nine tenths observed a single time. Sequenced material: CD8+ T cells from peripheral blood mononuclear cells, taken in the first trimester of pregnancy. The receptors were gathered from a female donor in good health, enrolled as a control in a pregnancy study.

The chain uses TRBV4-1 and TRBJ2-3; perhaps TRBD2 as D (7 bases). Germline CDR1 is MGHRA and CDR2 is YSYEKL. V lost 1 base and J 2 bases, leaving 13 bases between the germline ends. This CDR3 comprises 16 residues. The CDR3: CASSQVVGGPTDTQYF. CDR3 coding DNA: TGCGCCAGCAGCCAAGTGGTGGGGGGGCCCACAGATACGCAGTATTTT.

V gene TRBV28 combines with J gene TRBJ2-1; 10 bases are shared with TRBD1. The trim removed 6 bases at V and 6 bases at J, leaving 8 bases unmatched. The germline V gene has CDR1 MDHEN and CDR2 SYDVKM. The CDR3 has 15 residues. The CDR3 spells CASRPVGQGPNEQFF. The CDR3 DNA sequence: TGTGCCAGCAGACCAGTGGGACAGGGGCCCAATGAGCAGTTCTTC.

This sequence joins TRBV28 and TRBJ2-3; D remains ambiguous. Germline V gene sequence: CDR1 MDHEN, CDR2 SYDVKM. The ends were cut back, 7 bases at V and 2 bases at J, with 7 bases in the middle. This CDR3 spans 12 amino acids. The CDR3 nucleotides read TGTGCCAGCACCCCGTCCACAGATACGCAGTATTTT. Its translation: CASTPSTDTQYF.

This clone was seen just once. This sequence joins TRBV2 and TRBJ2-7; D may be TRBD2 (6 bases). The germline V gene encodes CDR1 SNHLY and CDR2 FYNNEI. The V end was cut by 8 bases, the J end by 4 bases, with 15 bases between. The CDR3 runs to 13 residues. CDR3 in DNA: TGTGCCAGCGGAGGGAACCTCCGGTACGAGCAGTACTTC. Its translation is CASGGNLRYEQYF.

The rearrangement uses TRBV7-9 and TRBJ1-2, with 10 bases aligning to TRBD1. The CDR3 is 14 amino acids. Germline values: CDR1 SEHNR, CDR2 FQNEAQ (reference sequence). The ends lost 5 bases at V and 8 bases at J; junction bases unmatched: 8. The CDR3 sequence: CASSDRDRGQGYTF. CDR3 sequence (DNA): TGTGCCAGCAGCGACCGGGACAGGGGCCAAGGCTACACCTTC.

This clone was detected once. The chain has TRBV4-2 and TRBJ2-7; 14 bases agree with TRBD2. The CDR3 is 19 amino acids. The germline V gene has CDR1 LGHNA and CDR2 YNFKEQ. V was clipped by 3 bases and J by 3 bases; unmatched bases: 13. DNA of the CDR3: TGTGCCAGCAGCCATCCAAGGGGGTCGACTAGCGGGAGGGTCTACGAGCAGTACTTC. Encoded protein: CASSHPRGSTSGRVYEQYF.

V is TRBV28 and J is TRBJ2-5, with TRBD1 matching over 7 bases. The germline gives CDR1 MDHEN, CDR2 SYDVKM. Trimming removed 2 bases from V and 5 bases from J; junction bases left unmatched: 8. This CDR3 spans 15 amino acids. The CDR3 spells CASSLEGGSLETQYF. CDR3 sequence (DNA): TGTGCCAGCAGTTTAGAAGGGGGCAGTTTGGAGACCCAGTACTTC.

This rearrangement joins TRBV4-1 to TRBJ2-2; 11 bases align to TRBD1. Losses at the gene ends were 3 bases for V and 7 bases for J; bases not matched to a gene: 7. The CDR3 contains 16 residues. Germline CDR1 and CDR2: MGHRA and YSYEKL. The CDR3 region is CASSQDRGRLYGELFF. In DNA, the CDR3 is TGCGCCAGCAGCCAGGACAGGGGGCGATTGTACGGGGAGCTGTTTTTT.

In nucleotides, the CDR3 is TGTGCCAGTAGTATAGGGGACAGGGATACGCAGTATTTT. Translation gives CASSIGDRDTQYF. The rearrangement links TRBV19 to TRBJ2-3, with TRBD1 matching over 8 bases. Germline CDR1 LNHDA, CDR2 SQIVND (reference sequence). Trimming cost V 1 base and J 6 bases; bases outside gene matches: 0. This CDR3 spans 13 amino acids.

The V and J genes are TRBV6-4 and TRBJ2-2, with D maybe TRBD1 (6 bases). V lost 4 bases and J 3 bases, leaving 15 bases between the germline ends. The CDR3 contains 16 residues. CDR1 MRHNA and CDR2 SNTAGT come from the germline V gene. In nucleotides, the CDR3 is TGTGCCAGCAGTGCCTTACCAGGGGTGGACACCGGGGAGCTGTTTTTT. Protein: CASSALPGVDTGELFF.

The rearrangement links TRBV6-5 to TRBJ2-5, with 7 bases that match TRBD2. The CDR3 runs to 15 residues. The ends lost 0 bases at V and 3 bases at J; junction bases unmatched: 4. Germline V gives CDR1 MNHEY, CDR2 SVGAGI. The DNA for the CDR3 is TGTGCCAGCAGTTACTCGTCACGGGGGGAAGAGACCCAGTACTTC. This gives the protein CASSYSSRGEETQYF.

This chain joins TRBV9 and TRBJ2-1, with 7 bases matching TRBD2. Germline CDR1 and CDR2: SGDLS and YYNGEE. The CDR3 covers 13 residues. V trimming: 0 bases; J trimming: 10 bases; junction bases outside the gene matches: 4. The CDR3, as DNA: TGTGCCAGCAGCGTAGTAGCAGCGGGGGAGCAGTTCTTC. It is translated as CASSVVAAGEQFF.

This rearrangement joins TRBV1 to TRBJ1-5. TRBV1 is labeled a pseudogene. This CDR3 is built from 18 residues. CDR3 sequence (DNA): TGCACCAGCAGCCAAGATATTTTCATAGATGGGACTGGGAAGCCCCAGCATTTT. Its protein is CTSSQDIFIDGTGKPQHF.

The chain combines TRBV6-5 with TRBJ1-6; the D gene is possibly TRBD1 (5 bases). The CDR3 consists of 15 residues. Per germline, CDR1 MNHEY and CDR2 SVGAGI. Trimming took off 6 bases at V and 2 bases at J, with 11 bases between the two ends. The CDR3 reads CASRPQAPYNSPLHF. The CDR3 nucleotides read TGTGCCAGCAGACCACAGGCACCCTATAATTCACCCCTCCACTTT.

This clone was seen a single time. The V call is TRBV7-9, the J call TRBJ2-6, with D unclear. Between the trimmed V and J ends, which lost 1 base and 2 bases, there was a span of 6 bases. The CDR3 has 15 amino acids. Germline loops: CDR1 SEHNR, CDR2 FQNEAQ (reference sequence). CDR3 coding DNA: TGTGCCAGCAGCTTAGTTGAGCCTGGGGCCAACGTCCTGACTTTC. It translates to CASSLVEPGANVLTF.

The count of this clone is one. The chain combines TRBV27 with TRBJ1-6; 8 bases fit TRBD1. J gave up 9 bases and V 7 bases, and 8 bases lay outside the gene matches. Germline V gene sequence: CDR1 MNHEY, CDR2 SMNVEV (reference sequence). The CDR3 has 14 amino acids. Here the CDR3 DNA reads TGTGCCAGCAAGAAGGGACAGGAGGCTTCACCCCTCCACTTT. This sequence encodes CASKKGQEASPLHF.

CDR3 protein: CASREEVGTGELFF. The CDR3 DNA reads as TGTGCCAGCAGGGAGGAGGTGGGCACCGGGGAGCTGTTTTTT. The chain combines TRBV9 with TRBJ2-2, with D possibly being TRBD2 (5 bases). Trimming took 5 bases from V and 4 from J, leaving 12 bases between them. The germline CDR1 and CDR2 sequences are SGDLS and YYNGEE. The CDR3 runs 14 residues.

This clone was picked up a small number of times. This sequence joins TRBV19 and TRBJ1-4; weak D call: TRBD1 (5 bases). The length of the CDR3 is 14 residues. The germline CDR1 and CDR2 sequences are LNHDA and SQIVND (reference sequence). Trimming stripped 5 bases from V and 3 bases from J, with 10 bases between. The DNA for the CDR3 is TGTGCCAGTAGTGCCGGAGGGGCTAATGAAAAACTGTTTTTT. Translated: CASSAGGANEKLFF.